The 28 T cell receptor beta chains reported below all come from one sample, sequenced in a study of T cell responses to AZD1222 COVID-19 vaccine. Some clones are missing from TCRdb's copy, which holds only in-frame ones; the method was immunoSEQ multiplex PCR. The sample lists approximately 150,000 clones; 90% to 95% were seen once. The material was peripheral blood, obtained on day 0 of AZD1222 vaccination. These TCRs come from an adult in good health.

This clone was picked up one time. The CDR3 bases are TGTGCCTGGAGTGCCGGAAATACCTACGAGCAGTACTTC. It yields the protein CAWSAGNTYEQYF. The rearrangement uses TRBV30 and TRBJ2-7, with D uncertain. V was cut by 1 base and J by 2 bases, with 9 bases left in between. The CDR3 has 13 residues. CDR1 and CDR2 (germline): GTSNPN, SVGIG (reference sequence).

This sequence joins TRBV19 and TRBJ1-6; perhaps TRBD1 as D (6 bases). Trimming took 1 base from V and 10 from J, leaving 11 bases between them. The CDR3 length is 14 residues. The V gene's germline CDR1 is LNHDA and CDR2 SQIVND (reference sequence). CDR3 bases: TGTGCCAGTAGTATAGGACAGGTCGGCTCACCCCTCCACTTT. It encodes CASSIGQVGSPLHF.

A few counts support this clone. The chain employs TRBV7-3 and TRBJ1-1; D perhaps matches TRBD1 (5 bases). Looked up from germline, CDR1 is SGHTA and CDR2 is FQGTGA. V lost 4 bases, J lost 5 bases, and 11 bases lay in between. The CDR3 sequence is 13 residues long. This chain's CDR3 is CASSSGTGTEAFF. The CDR3 coding sequence is TGTGCCAGCAGCTCGGGGACGGGGACTGAAGCTTTCTTT.

The chain recombines TRBV6-4 with TRBJ1-1, with D perhaps matching TRBD1 (5 bases). CDR1 and CDR2 from the germline V gene are MRHNA and SNTAGT. V gave up 6 bases and J gave up 1 base, with 6 bases separating them. The CDR3 loop spans 12 amino acids. The CDR3 protein is CASSQGNTEAFF. CDR3 DNA: TGTGCCAGCAGCCAGGGGAACACTGAAGCTTTCTTT.

The chain links TRBV12-3 or TRBV12-4 to TRBJ1-2; no firm D call. CDR3 length equals 13 residues. The V end lost 6 bases, the J end lost 5 bases, and 13 bases lay between the germline ends. The CDR3 region has the DNA TGTGCCAGCAGCCGGACGGACTTATATGGCTACACCTTC. Translation: CASSRTDLYGYTF.

This clone showed up just once. V usage is TRBV9 and J usage is TRBJ1-5; no definite D call. The CDR3 contains 14 residues. Germline values: CDR1 SGDLS, CDR2 YYNGEE. The V end lost 0 bases, the J end lost 5 bases, and 9 bases lay between the germline ends. CDR3 bases: TGTGCCAGCAGCGTAGATAGGAGGTATCAGCCCCAGCATTTT. Amino acid sequence: CASSVDRRYQPQHF.

This chain connects TRBV7-2 to TRBJ1-5; 9 bases match TRBD1. Germline CDR1 is SGHTA and CDR2 is FQGNSA. This CDR3 spans 17 amino acids. The V and J ends lost 5 bases and 3 bases, in that order; junction bases with no gene match: 11. The CDR3 DNA sequence: TGTGCCAGCAGCCGCTCTCCGGGACAGGGAACCAATCAGCCCCAGCATTTT. Encoded protein: CASSRSPGQGTNQPQHF.

The chain links TRBV7-8 to TRBJ1-4; D gene uncertain. Germline V gene sequence: CDR1 SGHVS, CDR2 FQNEAQ. The CDR3 runs 16 residues. Trimming stripped 1 base from V and 6 bases from J, with 15 bases between. The CDR3 bases are TGTGCCAGCAGCTTAGGGATGAATATTGGACATGAAAAACTGTTTTTT. It encodes CASSLGMNIGHEKLFF.

The V call is TRBV6-2 or TRBV6-3, the J call TRBJ2-3, with 14 bases aligning to TRBD2. Germline V CDR1 and CDR2: MNHEY, SVGEGT. This CDR3 region has 17 residues. J gave up 2 bases and V 5 bases, and 6 bases lay outside the gene matches. CDR3 protein: CASSLGLAGGFTDTQYF. The CDR3 bases are TGTGCCAGCAGTCTCGGACTAGCGGGGGGATTCACAGATACGCAGTATTTT.

The CDR3 here is CASSVSGRVNQPQHF. For the CDR3, the DNA is TGTGCCAGCAGCGTGTCGGGACGGGTGAATCAGCCCCAGCATTTT. The chain links TRBV9 to TRBJ1-5, with D possibly matching TRBD1 (5 bases). The V end lost 2 bases, the J end lost 4 bases, and 13 bases lay between the germline ends. Looked up from germline, CDR1 is SGDLS and CDR2 is YYNGEE. This CDR3 has 15 residues.

This clone was observed a single time. This chain joins TRBV4-2 and TRBJ1-1; no reliable D call. This CDR3 has 14 residues. V was clipped by 0 bases and J by 1 base, with 6 bases between them. CDR1 is LGHNA and CDR2 is YNFKEQ in the germline V gene. The CDR3 DNA is TGTGCCAGCAGCCAAGAACAAACGAACACTGAAGCTTTCTTT. Translation gives CASSQEQTNTEAFF.

The chain combines TRBV3-1 (or the pseudogene TRBV3-2) with TRBJ1-1; possible D gene TRBD1, 6 bases. The CDR3 is 12 residues long. The germline V gene encodes CDR1 LGHDT and CDR2 YNNKEL (reference sequence). Trimming removed 5 bases at V and 10 bases at J, with 14 bases between. The CDR3 nucleotides are TGTGCCAGCAGCGCGGGTAGGGGGAGAGCTTTCTTT. It is translated as CASSAGRGRAFF.

V gene TRBV14 combines with J gene TRBJ1-2; 9 nucleotides line up with TRBD1. The CDR3 totals 16 residues. Germline V gives CDR1 SGHDN, CDR2 FVKESK. V lost 1 base and J lost 8; bases outside the gene matches: 11. The CDR3, as DNA: TGTGCCAGCAGCCAAGTAATGGGGGGACAGGGAAGCGGCTACACCTTC. Protein sequence: CASSQVMGGQGSGYTF.

On this clone: Other DNA variants within this sample encode the same CDR3. The chain recombines TRBV5-1 with TRBJ2-2; TRBD2 is a possible D gene (6 bases). Trimming removed 7 bases at V and 5 bases at J, with 15 bases between. Per germline, CDR1 SGHRS and CDR2 YFSETQ. The CDR3 runs 14 residues. Written as DNA, the CDR3 is TGCGCCAGCGGCCGGGGGACGGGGACCGGGGAGCTGTTTTTT. It specifies CASGRGTGTGELFF.

The J gene is TRBJ1-5, the V gene TRBV5-8, with TRBD1 matching over 7 bases. The CDR3 runs to 14 residues. Germline CDR1 is SGHTS and CDR2 is YDEGEE. The V gene end was trimmed by 4 bases and the J gene end by 5 bases; junction bases not matched to a gene: 6. The CDR3: CASSPGQVHQPQHF. The CDR3 DNA reads TGTGCCAGCAGCCCCGGACAGGTTCATCAGCCCCAGCATTTT.

The chain combines TRBV2 with TRBJ2-7, with D possibly being TRBD2 (5 bases). The V gene lost 4 bases and the J gene lost 4 bases, with 8 bases spanning the gap. Germline values: CDR1 SNHLY, CDR2 FYNNEI. This CDR3 has 12 residues. As DNA, the CDR3 is TGTGCCAGCAGTGCCGGAGGATACGAGCAGTACTTC. Translation gives CASSAGGYEQYF.

This clone has only one observation. J is TRBJ1-1 and V is TRBV24-1; a possible D gene is TRBD1 (6 bases). The V end was cut by 6 bases, the J end by 2 bases, with 15 bases between. Germline V lookup: CDR1 KGHDR, CDR2 SFDVKD. This CDR3 has 15 residues. The chain's CDR3 is CATSTYTGFNTEAFF. In nucleotides, the CDR3 is TGTGCCACCAGTACCTATACAGGGTTCAACACTGAAGCTTTCTTT.

Turning to this clone: The junction departs from the called germline gene at one end, perhaps through a read error. This chain uses TRBV12-3 or TRBV12-4 with TRBJ2-1; the D is unclear. The CDR3 is 11 residues long. CDR3 sequence: CASSSRAPPVF. Written as DNA, the CDR3 is TGTGCCAGCAGTTCAAGGGCCCCACCAGTCTTC.

This clone has only a few counts. J is TRBJ1-1 and V is TRBV29-1; 7 bases are a match to TRBD1. Per the germline V gene, CDR1 is SQVTM and CDR2 is ANQGSEA. With 8 bases clipped from V and 0 bases from J, the junction kept 6 bases outside the gene matches. CDR3 length: 13 residues. For the CDR3, the DNA is TGCAGCCGAGGACAGGTGATGAACACTGAAGCTTTCTTT. This codes for CSRGQVMNTEAFF.

This clone has only one observation. The genes are TRBV3-1 (or the pseudogene TRBV3-2) and TRBJ1-1; 8 bases match TRBD1. J was trimmed by 0 bases and V by 0 bases; bases with no gene match: 12. The CDR3 length is 19 residues. CDR1 and CDR2 (germline): LGHDT, YNNKEL (reference sequence). Written as DNA, the CDR3 is TGTGCCAGCAGCCAAGATATGGGACATTGGACAGGGCTGAACACTGAAGCTTTCTTT. It specifies CASSQDMGHWTGLNTEAFF.

The CDR3 protein is CASFPQGFADTQYF. CDR3 nucleotide sequence: TGTGCCAGCTTCCCACAGGGTTTCGCAGATACGCAGTATTTT. The gene calls are TRBV27 and TRBJ2-3; D is perhaps TRBD1 (6 bases). Germline V CDR1 and CDR2: MNHEY, SMNVEV (reference sequence). There are 14 residues in the CDR3. With 8 bases removed from V and 4 bases from J, the gap between germline ends came to 16 bases.

The chain has TRBV5-1 and TRBJ1-1; no definite D call. CDR3 length equals 15 residues. The germline V gene encodes CDR1 SGHRS and CDR2 YFSETQ. Trimming removed 0 bases from V and 1 base from J, with 10 bases in between. The CDR3 reads CASSLAQNQNTEAFF. DNA of the CDR3: TGCGCCAGCAGCTTGGCCCAGAACCAGAACACTGAAGCTTTCTTT.

The chain links TRBV6-2 or TRBV6-3 to TRBJ1-1; D perhaps matches TRBD1 (5 bases). Germline V gene data show CDR1 as MNHEY and CDR2 as SVGEGT. Trimming took off 4 bases at V and 7 bases at J, with 13 bases between the two ends. The CDR3 sequence is 13 residues long. The CDR3 DNA sequence: TGTGCCAGCAGTTCCCTCCCTGGGGGTGAAGCTTTCTTT. It is translated as CASSSLPGGEAFF.

The chain is built from TRBV2 and TRBJ1-3, with TRBD1 matching 8 bases. V gave up 2 bases and J gave up 4 bases; unmatched junction bases: 7. Germline V gene lookup returns CDR1 SNHLY and CDR2 FYNNEI. CDR3 size: 16 residues. CDR3 coding DNA: TGTGCCAGCAGTGAATCCCAGGGGGCAGGGGGAAACACCATATATTTT. This encodes CASSESQGAGGNTIYF.

The rearrangement joins TRBV28 to TRBJ2-7, with 9 bases identical to TRBD2. CDR1 MDHEN and CDR2 SYDVKM come from the germline V gene. The CDR3 contains 14 residues. The V and J ends lost 4 bases and 5 bases, in that order; junction bases with no gene match: 6. CDR3: CASSYSGRRNEQYF. Here the CDR3 DNA reads TGTGCCAGCAGTTACAGCGGGAGGAGGAACGAGCAGTACTTC. The full variable domain, in which reference TRBV28 and TRBJ2-7 provide the parts outside the CDR3, is DVKVTQSSRYLVKRTGEKVFLECVQDMDHENMFWYRQDPGLGLRLIYFSYDVKMKEKGDIPEGYSVSREKKERFSLILESASTNQTSMYLCASSYSGRRNEQYFGPGTRLTVT.

The chain links TRBV6-2 or TRBV6-3 to TRBJ2-3; maybe TRBD1 (6 bases). The CDR3 covers 15 residues. The V end was cut by 2 bases, the J end by 6 bases, with 15 bases between. CDR1 MNHEY and CDR2 SVGEGT come from the germline V gene. CDR3 sequence: CASSYRAGVADTQYF. In DNA form, the CDR3 reads TGTGCCAGCAGTTACAGGGCAGGGGTGGCTGATACGCAGTATTTT.

The chain carries TRBV10-2 and TRBJ1-3, with D unclear. The CDR3 is 14 amino acids. V lost 8 bases, J lost 0 bases, and 11 bases lay in between. The V gene's germline CDR1 is WSHSY and CDR2 SAAADI. CDR3 sequence (DNA): TGCGCCAGCTGGGAAGGGCTCTCTGGAAACACCATATATTTT. Protein: CASWEGLSGNTIYF.

This chain joins TRBV18 and TRBJ1-3; D is uncertain. V lost 4 bases and J 0 bases, leaving 13 bases between the germline ends. Germline V gene data show CDR1 as KGHSH and CDR2 as LQKENI. CDR3 size: 16 residues. CDR3 sequence reads: CASSLSGATSGNTIYF. The CDR3 DNA is TGTGCCAGCTCACTTTCGGGAGCTACCTCTGGAAACACCATATATTTT.